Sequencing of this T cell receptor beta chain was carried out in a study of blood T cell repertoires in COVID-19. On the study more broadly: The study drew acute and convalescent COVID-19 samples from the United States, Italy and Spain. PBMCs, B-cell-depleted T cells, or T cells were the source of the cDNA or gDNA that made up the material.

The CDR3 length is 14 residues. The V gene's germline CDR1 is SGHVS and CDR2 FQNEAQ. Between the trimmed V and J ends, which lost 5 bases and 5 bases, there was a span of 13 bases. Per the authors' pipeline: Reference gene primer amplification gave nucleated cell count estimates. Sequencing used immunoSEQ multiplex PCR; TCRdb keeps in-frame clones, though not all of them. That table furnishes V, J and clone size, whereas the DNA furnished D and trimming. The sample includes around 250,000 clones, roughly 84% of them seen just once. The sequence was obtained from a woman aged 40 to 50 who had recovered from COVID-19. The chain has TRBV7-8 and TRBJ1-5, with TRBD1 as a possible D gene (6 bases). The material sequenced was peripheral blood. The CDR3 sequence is CASSLGDTYQPQHF. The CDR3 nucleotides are TGTGCCAGCAGCCTGGGGGACACCTATCAGCCCCAGCATTTT.